This T cell receptor (beta chain) was obtained from a study of T cell responses to AZD1222 COVID-19 vaccine. Generated by immunoSEQ multiplex PCR, the TCRdb table keeps only in-frame clones and is missing some. The sample yields 100,000 to 120,000 clones, roughly 90% seen once. This material consisted of peripheral blood, taken on day 0 of AZD1222 vaccination. This clonotype was sampled from an adult in good health.

CDR3 nucleotide sequence: TGTGCCAGCTCATCGGGACCGGACACTGAAGCTTTCTTT. Its translation: CASSSGPDTEAFF. The gene calls are TRBV18 and TRBJ1-1; D is possibly TRBD1 (5 bases). The CDR3 loop spans 13 amino acids. Trimming shortened V by 5 bases and J by 3 bases, and 10 bases separated the two germline ends. The germline CDR1 and CDR2 sequences are KGHSH and LQKENI. Together with reference TRBV18 and TRBJ1-1, the CDR3 gives the full variable domain: NAGVMQNPRHLVRRRGQEARLRCSPMKGHSHVYWYRQLPEEGLKFMVYLQKENIIDESGMPKERFSAEFPKEGPSILRIQQVVRGDSAAYFCASSSGPDTEAFFGQGTRLTVV.